This TCR beta chain was sequenced for a study of post-analysis software for immune sequencing data. About the research overall: As for disease course, relapsing-remitting, secondary progressive and progressive-relapsing multiple sclerosis were all included.

A remark on this clonotype: Antigen: not known.

V lost 4 bases, J lost 7 bases, and 16 bases stayed unmatched. The CDR3 length is 16 residues. Germline V lookup: CDR1 DFQATT, CDR2 SNEGSKA (reference sequence). Study-level findings and limits: Significantly lower normalized Chao1 diversity was seen in multiple sclerosis patients than in controls. With TRBV5-6, TRBV5-1 and TRBV20-1 included, about five TRBV segments were more frequent in patients than in controls. Strong co-clustering by F measure linked samples that shared a preparation batch.

Prepared TCR beta cDNA libraries contained unique molecular identifiers. Starting from roughly 1.1 to 9.2 million T cells, the study yielded roughly 0.5 million cDNA molecules. TCRdb re-derived calls from the PCR reads in MiXCR, one entry per CDR3 protein. The repertoire holds 700,000 to 800,000 distinct CDR3 sequences, with 30% as singletons. Sequencing input: blood. This chain joins TRBV20-1 and TRBJ2-1, with 7 bases fitting TRBD2. The TCR was taken from a girl under 18 with multiple sclerosis. CDR3 in DNA: TGCAGTGCTAACCCAGGGTCCTGGCGGGGGTTGAATGAGCAGTTCTTC. This codes for CSANPGSWRGLNEQFF.